This TCR beta chain comes out of a study of blood T cell repertoires in COVID-19. Study-wide context: Sites across the United States, Italy and Spain contributed samples from acute and convalescent COVID-19. Sample material is recorded as cDNA or gDNA derived from T cells, B-cell-depleted T cells, or PBMCs.

The germline gives CDR1 KGHSY, CDR2 FQNENV. The CDR3 covers 14 residues. Trimming cost V 0 bases and J 3 bases, with 9 bases left between them. This clone was found a few times. Repertoires were generated with immunoSEQ multiplex PCR, while TCRdb's copy carries only in-frame clones and drops some. The repertoire has under 300,000 clones, around 88% of them found once; the top ten carry roughly 5.8%. The sample comprised peripheral blood. The sequence derives from an elderly man with acute or convalescent COVID-19. J is TRBJ2-7 and V is TRBV16; the D gene is possibly TRBD1 (6 bases). CDR3 DNA: TGTGCCAGCAGCCAATCATCACAGGGCTACGAGCAGTACTTC. The encoded protein is CASSQSSQGYEQYF.